This T cell receptor beta chain comes out of a study of beta chain features in type 1 diabetes. V gave up 3 bases and J gave up 2 bases; unmatched junction bases: 4. CDR1 is SGHTA and CDR2 is FQGNSA in the germline V gene. The CDR3 sequence is 15 residues long. Expressed TCRB transcripts were sequenced because the entire RNA isolate underwent reverse transcription. Only in-frame clones appear in the TCRdb table, and some are missing; sequencing was by immunoSEQ multiplex PCR. This table holds more than 350,000 clones, 10% to 12% found once. Each of the CD4+ naive, central memory, regulatory and stem cell-like memory populations was sorted via CD45RO/CCR7/CD25/CD127/CD95/CD27. Study-level findings and limits: For TCRB rearrangement, an influence of HLA type remained unresolved here.

This clone was observed a few times. What it binds is unknown. This chain links TRBV7-2 with TRBJ2-4; 7 nucleotides match TRBD1. The receptor's source is a woman under 30 in good health. Sequenced sample: naive CD4+ T cells from blood. CDR3 amino acids: CASSFDRVTKNIQYF. DNA for the CDR3: TGTGCCAGCAGCTTTGACAGGGTGACCAAAAACATTCAGTACTTC.